This is a list of T cell receptor beta chains from one sample in a study of CD8 T cells in ankylosing spondylitis. TCRdb fed the 5' RACE reads into MiXCR, producing one record per CDR3 protein. The table lists 470,000 or so distinct CDR3 sequences, approximately 26% of them singletons, with about 0.9% in the top ten. The sequencing input was blood, either unsorted or a sorted T cell fraction (not recorded which). The receptor set was obtained from a male donor with ankylosing spondylitis. Each CDR3 is given with its conserved first and last residue. A D gene is named only where the DNA matches it firmly. The listing skips clone size in some rows; elsewhere it reads once, few, many or a size class.

v_call: TRBV20-1; j_call: TRBJ2-5; cdr3_length: 14; clone_size: NA; d_call: TRBD2; cdr3_nt: TGCAGTGCTAGAGTTAGCGGGACCCAAGAGACCCAGTACTTC; cdr3_aa: CSARVSGTQETQYF
v_call: TRBV5-1; j_call: TRBJ2-1; cdr3_length: 16; clone_size: few; d_call: TRBD2; cdr3_nt: TGCGCCAGCAGCTTGGCCGGGAGCGGGGGGTTCAATGAGCAGTTCTTC; cdr3_aa: CASSLAGSGGFNEQFF
v_call: TRBV11-1; j_call: TRBJ2-5; cdr3_length: 15; clone_size: NA; d_call: TRBD2; cdr3_nt: TGTGCCAGCAGCTTTCGTCTAGCGGACCAAGAGACCCAGTACTTC; cdr3_aa: CASSFRLADQETQYF
v_call: TRBV19; j_call: TRBJ2-4; cdr3_length: 16; clone_size: NA; d_call: NA; cdr3_nt: TGTGCCAGTAGTTCCCGAAGGGGCTTGGGCAAAAACATTCAGTACTTC; cdr3_aa: CASSSRRGLGKNIQYF
v_call: TRBV20-1; j_call: TRBJ1-5; cdr3_length: 15; clone_size: few; d_call: TRBD1; cdr3_nt: TGCAGTGCTAGCACCCCGGGACAGGGTAATCAGCCCCAGCATTTT; cdr3_aa: CSASTPGQGNQPQHF
v_call: TRBV5-1; j_call: TRBJ1-1; cdr3_length: 16; clone_size: few; d_call: NA; cdr3_nt: TGCGCCAGCAGCTTGGGACCGAGGCAGAGTTACACTGAAGCTTTCTTT; cdr3_aa: CASSLGPRQSYTEAFF
v_call: TRBV25-1; j_call: TRBJ2-3; cdr3_length: 15; clone_size: NA; d_call: TRBD2; cdr3_nt: TGTGCCAGCAGCCTGACTAGCGGGTACCCAGATACGCAGTATTTT; cdr3_aa: CASSLTSGYPDTQYF
v_call: TRBV5-1; j_call: TRBJ1-1; cdr3_length: 15; clone_size: NA; d_call: NA; cdr3_nt: TGCGCCAGCAGCTGGTTATCCGCGATAGCTACTGAAGCTTTCTTT; cdr3_aa: CASSWLSAIATEAFF
v_call: TRBV9; j_call: TRBJ2-3; cdr3_length: 17; clone_size: NA; d_call: TRBD2; cdr3_nt: TGTGCCAGCAGCCCCCCTAGAAATAGCGGGCGAGACCATACGCAGTATTTT; cdr3_aa: CASSPPRNSGRDHTQYF
v_call: TRBV20-1; j_call: TRBJ2-6; cdr3_length: 16; clone_size: many; d_call: TRBD2; cdr3_nt: TGCAGTGCTATTGGGACTATTCAGTCTGGGGCCAACGTCCTGACTTTC; cdr3_aa: CSAIGTIQSGANVLTF
v_call: TRBV2; j_call: TRBJ2-1; cdr3_length: 14; clone_size: NA; d_call: TRBD2; cdr3_nt: TGTGCCAGCATCTGGACAGCGGGAGTATCTGAGCAGTTCTTC; cdr3_aa: CASIWTAGVSEQFF
v_call: TRBV6-1; j_call: TRBJ2-3; cdr3_length: 18; clone_size: few; d_call: TRBD2; cdr3_nt: TGTGCCAGCAGTGAATGGAGACTAGCGGGAGTTAGCACAGATACGCAGTATTTT; cdr3_aa: CASSEWRLAGVSTDTQYF
v_call: TRBV11-3; j_call: TRBJ2-2; cdr3_length: 15; clone_size: NA; d_call: TRBD2; cdr3_nt: TGTGCCAGCAGCCCTAGCGGGAGAGGGACCGGGGAGCTGTTTTTT; cdr3_aa: CASSPSGRGTGELFF
v_call: TRBV5-1; j_call: TRBJ2-1; cdr3_length: 14; clone_size: few; d_call: TRBD2; cdr3_nt: TGCGCCAGCAGCACTAGCGGGACCTACAATGAGCAGTTCTTC; cdr3_aa: CASSTSGTYNEQFF
v_call: TRBV5-1; j_call: TRBJ2-1; cdr3_length: 14; clone_size: NA; d_call: TRBD2; cdr3_nt: TGCGTCAGCACCCGCACGGGAGGGGGGAATGAGCAGTTCTTC; cdr3_aa: CVSTRTGGGNEQFF
v_call: TRBV2; j_call: TRBJ2-7; cdr3_length: 13; clone_size: NA; d_call: TRBD2; cdr3_nt: TGTGCCAGCAGGGGACTAGCCACCTACGAGCAGTACTTC; cdr3_aa: CASRGLATYEQYF
v_call: TRBV5-1; j_call: TRBJ1-1; cdr3_length: 14; clone_size: NA; d_call: NA; cdr3_nt: TGCGCCAGCAGCTTGGAGAGGTCGAACACTGAAGCTTTCTTT; cdr3_aa: CASSLERSNTEAFF
v_call: TRBV18; j_call: TRBJ1-2; cdr3_length: 14; clone_size: few; d_call: NA; cdr3_nt: TGTGCCAGCTCACCACAGAGGGCGGAGTATGGCTACACCTTC; cdr3_aa: CASSPQRAEYGYTF
v_call: TRBV18; j_call: TRBJ2-5; cdr3_length: 16; clone_size: NA; d_call: TRBD1; cdr3_nt: TGTGCCAGCTCACGGAACCGGGACAGGGTCCAAGAGACCCAGTACTTC; cdr3_aa: CASSRNRDRVQETQYF
v_call: TRBV2; j_call: TRBJ1-1; cdr3_length: 11; clone_size: few; d_call: NA; cdr3_nt: TGTGCCAGCACTATGAACACTGAAGCTTTCTTT; cdr3_aa: CASTMNTEAFF
v_call: TRBV5-4; j_call: TRBJ2-2; cdr3_length: 17; clone_size: NA; d_call: NA; cdr3_nt: TGTGCCAGCAGCTTAGAACCGGGACTGCGGAACACCGGGGAGCTGTTTTTT; cdr3_aa: CASSLEPGLRNTGELFF
v_call: TRBV27; j_call: TRBJ2-2; cdr3_length: 16; clone_size: few; d_call: NA; cdr3_nt: TGTGCCAGCAGTCCATCTTGGACTTCAGGCACCGGGGAGCTGTTTTTT; cdr3_aa: CASSPSWTSGTGELFF
v_call: TRBV10-2; j_call: TRBJ2-1; cdr3_length: 16; clone_size: NA; d_call: TRBD2; cdr3_nt: TGCGCCAGCAGTGAGTCGGCGGGAGGCTTTTACAATGAGCAGTTCTTC; cdr3_aa: CASSESAGGFYNEQFF
v_call: TRBV24-1; j_call: TRBJ2-3; cdr3_length: 19; clone_size: NA; d_call: TRBD2; cdr3_nt: TGTGCCACCAGTGATCTCAACCCCATTAGCGGGAGGGCCACAGATACGCAGTATTTT; cdr3_aa: CATSDLNPISGRATDTQYF
v_call: TRBV4-2; j_call: TRBJ1-4; cdr3_length: 16; clone_size: few; d_call: NA; cdr3_nt: TGTGCCAGCAGCCAAGAGGGGTCAGGTACGAGTGAAAAACTGTTTTTT; cdr3_aa: CASSQEGSGTSEKLFF
v_call: TRBV3-1; j_call: TRBJ2-5; cdr3_length: 17; clone_size: NA; d_call: TRBD2; cdr3_nt: TGTGCCAGCAGCCAAGATCCCCTAGCGGGAGGGTTGGAGACCCAGTACTTC; cdr3_aa: CASSQDPLAGGLETQYF
v_call: TRBV11-2; j_call: TRBJ2-6; cdr3_length: 17; clone_size: NA; d_call: NA; cdr3_nt: TGTGCCAGCAGCTCCGAGCGGAGGCCAGCTGGGGCCAACGTCCTGACTTTC; cdr3_aa: CASSSERRPAGANVLTF
v_call: TRBV20-1; j_call: TRBJ1-2; cdr3_length: 14; clone_size: few; d_call: NA; cdr3_nt: TGCAGTGCAGGAGTAGCAGGTGGGAACTATGGCTACACCTTC; cdr3_aa: CSAGVAGGNYGYTF
v_call: TRBV5-1; j_call: TRBJ1-2; cdr3_length: 17; clone_size: once; d_call: TRBD1; cdr3_nt: TGCGCCAGCAGCTTGGCCGCTGTGAGACAGGGGGCGGATGGCTACACCTTC; cdr3_aa: CASSLAAVRQGADGYTF
v_call: TRBV20-1; j_call: TRBJ2-6; cdr3_length: 18; clone_size: few; d_call: TRBD2; cdr3_nt: TGCAGTGCTAGAGTTCTTTATAGCGGGAGCTCTGGGGCCAACGTCCTGACTTTC; cdr3_aa: CSARVLYSGSSGANVLTF
v_call: TRBV5-1; j_call: TRBJ2-3; cdr3_length: 14; clone_size: few; d_call: NA; cdr3_nt: TGCGCCAGCAGCTTGGCCAGTAACACAGATACGCAGTATTTT; cdr3_aa: CASSLASNTDTQYF
v_call: TRBV12-3/TRBV12-4; j_call: TRBJ1-5; cdr3_length: 14; clone_size: NA; d_call: NA; cdr3_nt: TGTGCCAGCAGCCCCGTGCAGGGCGATCAGCCCCAGCATTTT; cdr3_aa: CASSPVQGDQPQHF
v_call: TRBV29-1; j_call: TRBJ1-5; cdr3_length: 12; clone_size: few; d_call: NA; cdr3_nt: TGCAGCGTTGCTTGGAGTAATCAGCCCCAGCATTTT; cdr3_aa: CSVAWSNQPQHF
v_call: TRBV7-2; j_call: TRBJ2-1; cdr3_length: 14; clone_size: few; d_call: NA; cdr3_nt: TGTGCCAGCAACCCACAGCGACCGGGCAATGAGCAGTTCTTC; cdr3_aa: CASNPQRPGNEQFF
v_call: TRBV20-1; j_call: TRBJ1-4; cdr3_length: 13; clone_size: NA; d_call: NA; cdr3_nt: TGCAGTGCTAGGTCTGCAACTAATGAAAAACTGTTTTTT; cdr3_aa: CSARSATNEKLFF
v_call: TRBV24-1; j_call: TRBJ2-3; cdr3_length: 17; clone_size: NA; d_call: TRBD2; cdr3_nt: TGTGCCACCAGTGACCCAACTAGCGCCTATAGCACAGATACGCAGTATTTT; cdr3_aa: CATSDPTSAYSTDTQYF
v_call: TRBV20-1; j_call: TRBJ1-2; cdr3_length: 13; clone_size: NA; d_call: NA; cdr3_nt: TGCAGTGCTGGCCCGGAATGGCCCCATGGCTACACCTTC; cdr3_aa: CSAGPEWPHGYTF
v_call: TRBV7-9; j_call: TRBJ1-5; cdr3_length: 12; clone_size: few; d_call: NA; cdr3_nt: TGTGCCAGCAGCTCCAATATTCAGCCCCAGCATTTT; cdr3_aa: CASSSNIQPQHF
v_call: TRBV10-3; j_call: TRBJ1-1; cdr3_length: 15; clone_size: NA; d_call: TRBD1; cdr3_nt: TGTGCCATCAGCAGAGCGCCGGGACAGGGGACGGAAGCTTTCTTT; cdr3_aa: CAISRAPGQGTEAFF
v_call: TRBV3-1; j_call: TRBJ2-7; cdr3_length: 19; clone_size: NA; d_call: TRBD2; cdr3_nt: TGTGCCAGCAGCCAAGATATTATCCCTCTAGCGGGAGAGCGCTACGAGCAGTACTTC; cdr3_aa: CASSQDIIPLAGERYEQYF
v_call: TRBV6-2/TRBV6-3; j_call: TRBJ2-1; cdr3_length: 16; clone_size: few; d_call: TRBD2; cdr3_nt: TGTGCCAGCAGTTCCGGGGGGGCGGCCTCCTACAATGAGCAGTTCTTC; cdr3_aa: CASSSGGAASYNEQFF
v_call: TRBV1; j_call: TRBJ2-1; cdr3_length: 16; clone_size: NA; d_call: NA; cdr3_nt: TGCACCAGCAGGGACGGACTAGCGGGAAGGTCCAATGAGCAGTTCTTC; cdr3_aa: CTSRDGLAGRSNEQFF